These T cell receptor beta chains were read from a single sample in a study of CD8 T cells in Susac syndrome. TCRdb reprocessed the immunoSEQ multiplex PCR reads with MiXCR, giving one entry per CDR3 protein. The sample yields about 250,000 distinct CDR3 sequences, 80% to 95% seen once. Input material: CD4+ T cells from PBMCs. These receptors were taken from a human donor with multiple sclerosis. CDR3s include the opening cysteine and the closing phenylalanine or tryptophan. D genes are given only for firm matches. A row's size may be missing; if present it is once, few, many or a size class.

NA	NA	TRBV25-1	TRBJ2-7	TGTGCCAGCAGTGAGTTTAGGGGCCTATCCTACGAGCAGTACTTC	CASSEFRGLSYEQYF
TRBD1	NA	TRBV19	TRBJ2-3	TGTGCCAGTAGTTCCCCGGGGACAGGGGAGTATTTT	CASSSPGTGEYF
NA	NA	TRBV7-9	TRBJ2-1	TGTGCCAGCAGCTTACCGGGGTGGGATGAGCAGTTCTTC	CASSLPGWDEQFF
TRBD1	NA	TRBV7-6	TRBJ1-2	TGTGCCAGCAGCCCAGGGACAGGGGGTAACTATGGCTACACCTTC	CASSPGTGGNYGYTF
NA	NA	TRBV6-1	TRBJ1-1	TGTGCCAGCAGCGCGGGGAAGGACACTGAAGCTTTCTTT	CASSAGKDTEAFF
NA	NA	TRBV9	TRBJ1-1	TGTGCCAGCAGCGTAGGACCGACGAACACTGAAGCTTTCTTT	CASSVGPTNTEAFF
TRBD1	once	TRBV10-3	TRBJ1-1	TGTGCCATCAGCAATACAGGGGGCGCGACTGAAGCTTTCTTT	CAISNTGGATEAFF
TRBD1	NA	TRBV30	TRBJ1-1	TGTGCCTGGAGTATGGGACAGTCGAACACTGAAGCTTTCTTT	CAWSMGQSNTEAFF
TRBD1	NA	TRBV30	TRBJ1-1	TGTGCCTGGAGGAGAGGGGGCCGTACTGAAGCTTTCTTT	CAWRRGGRTEAFF
NA	NA	TRBV20-1	TRBJ2-1	TGCAGTGCTAGTGGTCCGGGCTACAATGAGCAGTTCTTC	CSASGPGYNEQFF
NA	NA	TRBV6-1	TRBJ1-2	TGTGCCAGCAGGCGGGAGACTTACTATGGCTACACCTTC	CASRRETYYGYTF
NA	NA	TRBV19	TRBJ2-7	TGTGCCAGTCGTCAACAGGGTAATGCCTACGAGCAGTACTTC	CASRQQGNAYEQYF
NA	once	TRBV5-1	TRBJ2-1	TGCGCCAGCAGCCCCTTGCCGGACAATGAGCAGTTCTTC	CASSPLPDNEQFF
TRBD1	NA	TRBV7-8	TRBJ1-5	TGTGCCAGCAGCTTGGACAGGAGCCCTAGCAATCAGCCCCAGCATTTT	CASSLDRSPSNQPQHF
TRBD2	once	TRBV18	TRBJ2-3	TGTGCCAGCTCATTCAGACCCCTCCAGCGGGAGGGCCGGGCAGATACGCAGTATTTT	CASSFRPLQREGRADTQYF
TRBD1	NA	TRBV6-6	TRBJ1-2	TGTGCCAGCAGGGGGGACAGGAACTATGGCTACACCTTC	CASRGDRNYGYTF
NA	NA	TRBV9	TRBJ2-5	TGTGCCAGCAGCGTAGGAGGCCTCCAAGAGACCCAGTACTTC	CASSVGGLQETQYF
NA	NA	TRBV5-6	TRBJ1-1	TGTGCCAGCAGCTTTAACAGGGCTGAAGCTTTCTTT	CASSFNRAEAFF
NA	NA	TRBV10-3	TRBJ2-2	TGTGCCATCAGTGGGCAGGCCCTGAACACCGGGGAGCTGTTTTTT	CAISGQALNTGELFF
TRBD1	NA	TRBV18	TRBJ2-3	TGTGCCAGCTCACCTCGACGAGGGGGCGCAGATACGCAGTATTTT	CASSPRRGGADTQYF
TRBD2	NA	TRBV29-1	TRBJ2-2	TGCAGCGTTGGGGGAGCGGGGAGCACCGGGGAGCTGTTTTTT	CSVGGAGSTGELFF
NA	NA	TRBV4-1	TRBJ1-4	TGCGCCAGCAGCCAAGAGATGGGGCCCTTCCATGAAAAACTGTTTTTT	CASSQEMGPFHEKLFF
NA	NA	TRBV14	TRBJ2-2	TGTGCCAGCAGCCCGGCCCTACTCGCGAACACCGGGGAGCTGTTTTTT	CASSPALLANTGELFF
TRBD2	NA	TRBV4-2	TRBJ2-7	TGTGCCAGCAGCCAAGATACAGCGGGGGGGCGGAACGAGCAGTACTTC	CASSQDTAGGRNEQYF
TRBD1	NA	TRBV7-9	TRBJ2-3	TGTGCCAGCAGCGACCGGGACAGGGGGACAGATACGCAGTATTTT	CASSDRDRGTDTQYF
NA	once	TRBV30	TRBJ1-4	TGTGCCTGGAGTTTTGGCAATAATGAAAAACTGTTTTTT	CAWSFGNNEKLFF
TRBD1	NA	TRBV27	TRBJ2-7	TGTGCCAGCAGTTTATTGGGACAGGCCTCCTACGAGCAGTACTTC	CASSLLGQASYEQYF
NA	NA	TRBV28	TRBJ2-7	TGTGCCAGCAGTTTAATCGGACAGCCCGCTGAGCAGTACTTC	CASSLIGQPAEQYF
NA	few	TRBV4-2	TRBJ2-5	TGTGCCAGCAGCCAAGATCCAGGATGGGAGACCCAGTACTTC	CASSQDPGWETQYF